This TCR beta chain was recovered during a study of OX40 agonist ivuxolimab in advanced cancers. CDR3 length: 16 residues. The germline gives CDR1 LNHDA, CDR2 SQIVND (reference sequence). Trimming left V 5 bases short and J 4 bases short, with 20 bases between. Using immunoSEQ multiplex PCR, the repertoire was profiled, and TCRdb retains in-frame clones only, with some absent. The repertoire has some 70,000 clones, about 88% of them found once; the top ten carry around 0.98%. J is TRBJ1-2 and V is TRBV19; weak D call: TRBD1 (6 bases). This clonotype was obtained from an adult with an advanced solid tumor such as melanoma, head and neck, liver or kidney cancer. Source: CD4+ or CD8+ T cells sorted from blood, taken in a trial of the OX40 agonist ivuxolimab. The CDR3 spells CASSSDPQGTLYGYTF. The CDR3 coding sequence is TGTGCCAGTAGTTCGGACCCACAGGGTACTCTCTATGGCTACACCTTC. Full variable domain (missing parts from reference TRBV19 and TRBJ1-2): DGGITQSPKYLFRKEGQNVTLSCEQNLNHDAMYWYRQDPGQGLRLIYYSQIVNDFQKGDIAEGYSVSREKKESFPLTVTSAQKNPTAFYLCASSSDPQGTLYGYTFGSGTRLTVV.